This TCR beta chain was found in a study of T-cell reconstitution after alpha-beta-depleted transplantation in children. There are 13 residues in the CDR3. Trimming removed 0 bases at V and 3 bases at J, with 9 bases between. CDR1 is DFQATT, CDR2 SNEGSKA, per germline (reference sequence). Preparation of the TCRbeta library used unique molecular identifiers. One entry per CDR3 protein, called by TCRdb with MiXCR from the PCR reads. Of about 440,000 distinct CDR3 sequences detected, 43% appear once; the ten largest clones hold 27%. This TCR was sampled from a girl aged 2-10 years with aplastic anemia, due to receive a stem cell transplant. Sequenced here: PBMCs, sampled before TCRalphabeta/CD19-depleted stem cell transplant. The chain uses TRBV20-1 and TRBJ2-7; D is uncertain. The CDR3 DNA reads TGCAGTGCTAGAGAGGCATTGAGCTACGAGCAGTACTTC. Protein sequence: CSAREALSYEQYF.